This T cell receptor (beta chain) was obtained from a study of T cell responses to AZD1222 COVID-19 vaccine. Study findings and constraints: Repertoires were obtained only post-peak T cell response. Reportedly, nearly half of unique spike TCRs recognized epitopes outside B.1.351/B.1.1.7 mutations.

Here immunoSEQ multiplex PCR was the method, and the copy in TCRdb shows in-frame clones only, minus some. The table includes more than 65,000 clones, approximately 85% detected once. Note on this clone: Its antigen is undetermined.

This CDR3 region has 14 residues. Germline CDR1 reads SGHRS; CDR2 reads YFSETQ. V lost 0 bases to trimming and J lost 6 bases, with 7 bases between them. The material sequenced was peripheral blood, taken 28 days after the second AZD1222 dose. The V gene is TRBV5-1, the J gene TRBJ1-6; D is uncertain. This clonotype was sampled from an adult who received the AZD1222 COVID-19 vaccine. The chain's CDR3 is CASSLGQPNSPLHF. The CDR3, as DNA: TGCGCCAGCAGCTTGGGCCAGCCTAATTCACCCCTCCACTTT.